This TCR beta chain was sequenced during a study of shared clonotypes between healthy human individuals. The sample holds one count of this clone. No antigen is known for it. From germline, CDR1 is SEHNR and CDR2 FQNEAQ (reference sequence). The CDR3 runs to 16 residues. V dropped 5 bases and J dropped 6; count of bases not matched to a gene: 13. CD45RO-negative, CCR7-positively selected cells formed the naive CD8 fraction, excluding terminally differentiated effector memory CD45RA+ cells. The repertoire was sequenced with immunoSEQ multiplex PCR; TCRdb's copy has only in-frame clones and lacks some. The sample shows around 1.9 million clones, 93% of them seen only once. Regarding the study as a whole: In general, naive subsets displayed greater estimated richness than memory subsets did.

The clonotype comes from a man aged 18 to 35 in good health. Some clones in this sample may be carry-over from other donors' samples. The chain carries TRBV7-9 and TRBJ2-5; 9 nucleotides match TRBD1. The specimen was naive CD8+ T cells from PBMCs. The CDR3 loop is CASSTTGGTPQKTQYF. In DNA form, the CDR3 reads TGTGCCAGCAGCACGACAGGGGGGACACCCCAGAAGACCCAGTACTTC.